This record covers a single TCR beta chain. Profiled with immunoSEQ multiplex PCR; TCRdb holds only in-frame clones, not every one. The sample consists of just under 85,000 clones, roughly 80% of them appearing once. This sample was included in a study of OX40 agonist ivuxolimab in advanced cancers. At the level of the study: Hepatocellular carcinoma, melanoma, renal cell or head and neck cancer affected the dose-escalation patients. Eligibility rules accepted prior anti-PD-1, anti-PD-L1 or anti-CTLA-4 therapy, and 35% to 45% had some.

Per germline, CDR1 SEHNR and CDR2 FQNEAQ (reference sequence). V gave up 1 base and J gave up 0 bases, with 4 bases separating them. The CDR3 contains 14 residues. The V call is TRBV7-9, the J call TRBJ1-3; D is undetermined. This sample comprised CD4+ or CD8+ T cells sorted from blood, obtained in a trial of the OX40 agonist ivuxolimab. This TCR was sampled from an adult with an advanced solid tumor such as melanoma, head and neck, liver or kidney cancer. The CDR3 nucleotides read TGTGCCAGCAGCTTAGTTTCCTCTGGAAACACCATATATTTT. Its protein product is CASSLVSSGNTIYF. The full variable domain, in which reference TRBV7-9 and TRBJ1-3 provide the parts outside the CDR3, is DTGVSQNPRHKITKRGQNVTFRCDPISEHNRLYWYRQTLGQGPEFLTYFQNEAQLEKSRLLSDRFSAERPKGSFSTLEIQRTEQGDSAMYLCASSLVSSGNTIYFGEGSWLTVV.